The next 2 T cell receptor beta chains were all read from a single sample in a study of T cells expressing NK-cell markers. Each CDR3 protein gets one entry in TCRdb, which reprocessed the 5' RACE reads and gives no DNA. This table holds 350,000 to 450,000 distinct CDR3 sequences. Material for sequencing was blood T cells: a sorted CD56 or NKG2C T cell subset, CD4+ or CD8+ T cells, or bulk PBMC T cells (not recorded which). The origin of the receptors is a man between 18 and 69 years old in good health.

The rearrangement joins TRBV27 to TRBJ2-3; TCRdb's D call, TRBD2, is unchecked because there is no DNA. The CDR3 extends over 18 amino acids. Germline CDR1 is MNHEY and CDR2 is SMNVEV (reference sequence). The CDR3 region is CASSLWGSPAGVADTQYF.

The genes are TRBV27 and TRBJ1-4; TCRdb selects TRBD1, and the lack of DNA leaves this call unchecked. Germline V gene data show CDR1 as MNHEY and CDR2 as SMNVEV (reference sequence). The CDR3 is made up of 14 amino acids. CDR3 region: CASSLRGWGEKLFF.